This T cell receptor beta chain was obtained from a study of OX40 agonist ivuxolimab in advanced cancers. Study as a whole: Each patient was given ivuxolimab into a vein every 2 weeks, at 0.01 to 10 mg/kg.

Exclusion applied to patients with autoimmune disease history or systemic immunosuppression. Sequenced by immunoSEQ multiplex PCR; TCRdb stores in-frame clones only, minus some. The data hold about 67,000 clones, with roughly 88% observed a single time. The source was CD4+ or CD8+ T cells sorted from blood, collected in a trial of the OX40 agonist ivuxolimab. The sequence derives from an adult with an advanced solid tumor such as melanoma, head and neck, liver or kidney cancer.

This CDR3 is CASTQGQVSTEAFF. The CDR3 DNA follows: TGTGCCAGCACCCAGGGACAGGTGAGCACTGAAGCTTTCTTT. The chain uses TRBV25-1 and TRBJ1-1; TRBD1 aligns across 8 bases. The trim removed 7 bases at V and 4 bases at J, leaving 8 bases unmatched. The V gene's germline CDR1 is MGHDK and CDR2 SYGVNS. This CDR3 is built from 14 residues.